The 13 T cell receptor beta chains below all came from one sample that was sequenced in a study of T cell repertoires in cytomegalovirus infection. TCRdb ran MiXCR on the reads and lists one entry per CDR3 protein. The sample records about 130,000 distinct CDR3 sequences, 20% to 30% being singletons. Which antigens these TCRs recognize remains unknown. Sequenced material: PBMCs, sequenced either directly or after in vitro stimulation (not recorded which). Source of these receptors: a human donor in good health (CMV status not recorded). Some clones in this sample may be carry-over from other donors' samples.

This clonotype has more than one count but fewer than ten. The chain carries TRBV11-2 and TRBJ1-4; D is unresolved. This CDR3 contains 16 residues. Trimming removed 0 bases from V and 3 bases from J, with 11 bases in between. Germline assignment: CDR1 SGHAT and CDR2 FQNNGV. For the CDR3, the DNA is TGTGCCAGCAGCTTAGATGGCCCAGCCTCTAATGAAAAACTGTTTTTT. Translation gives CASSLDGPASNEKLFF. Complete variable domain (other parts from reference TRBV11-2 and TRBJ1-4): EAGVAQSPRYKIIEKRQSVAFWCNPISGHATLYWYQQILGQGPKLLIQFQNNGVVDDSQLPKDRFSAERLKGVDSTLKIQPAKLEDSAVYLCASSLDGPASNEKLFFGSGTQLSVL.

This clonotype was detected only a few times. The V and J genes are TRBV6-6 and TRBJ1-5, with 9 nucleotides matching TRBD1. The V gene end was trimmed by 2 bases and the J gene end by 4 bases; junction bases not matched to a gene: 3. Germline lookup yields CDR1 MNHNY and CDR2 SVGAGI (reference sequence). The CDR3 extends over 15 amino acids. In nucleotides, the CDR3 is TGTGCCAGCAGTTACCGTGGGACAGGGAATCAGCCCCAGCATTTT. Protein product: CASSYRGTGNQPQHF.

This clonotype was found a few times. The chain uses TRBV12-3 or TRBV12-4 and TRBJ2-4; 8 nucleotides agree with TRBD1. V lost 6 bases and J lost 7; bases outside the gene matches: 8. The CDR3 loop spans 14 amino acids. The CDR3 reads CASSLSGQGNIQYF. DNA of the CDR3: TGTGCCAGCAGCCTATCTGGACAGGGTAACATTCAGTACTTC.

The V and J genes are TRBV9 and TRBJ2-2; no firm D call. The germline CDR1 and CDR2 sequences are SGDLS and YYNGEE. The CDR3 is 13 residues long. Between the trimmed V and J ends, which lost 2 bases and 7 bases, there was a span of 9 bases. This CDR3 is CASSVVLGGELFF. The CDR3 DNA reads as TGTGCCAGCAGCGTTGTACTCGGCGGGGAGCTGTTTTTT. The full variable domain, in which reference TRBV9 and TRBJ2-2 provide the parts outside the CDR3, is DSGVTQTPKHLITATGQRVTLRCSPRSGDLSVYWYQQSLDQGLQFLIQYYNGEERAKGNILERFSAQQFPDLHSELNLSSLELGDSALYFCASSVVLGGELFFGEGSRLTVL.

The chain combines TRBV29-1 with TRBJ2-2; 14 positions agree with TRBD2. The CDR3 consists of 15 residues. The J segment lost 5 bases and the V segment lost 7 bases, leaving 6 bases of the junction unmatched. From germline, CDR1 is SQVTM and CDR2 ANQGSEA. This CDR3 is CSAGLAGGGTGELFF. DNA for the CDR3: TGCAGCGCCGGACTAGCGGGAGGTGGAACCGGGGAGCTGTTTTTT.

The chain has TRBV19 and TRBJ1-5; no clear D gene. The V and J ends lost 0 bases and 8 bases respectively, with 11 bases between them. The CDR3 has 14 amino acids. Germline V gene sequence: CDR1 LNHDA, CDR2 SQIVND (reference sequence). The CDR3 region is CASSIDRQLKPQHF. The CDR3 DNA follows: TGTGCCAGTAGTATAGATCGGCAATTGAAGCCCCAGCATTTT. Based on the CDR3 plus reference TRBV19 and TRBJ1-5, the full variable domain is DGGITQSPKYLFRKEGQNVTLSCEQNLNHDAMYWYRQDPGQGLRLIYYSQIVNDFQKGDIAEGYSVSREKKESFPLTVTSAQKNPTAFYLCASSIDRQLKPQHFGDGTRLSIL.

This clonotype was detected ten times or more. The chain recombines TRBV28 with TRBJ1-1; D not certain. Germline-derived CDR1 and CDR2 are MDHEN and SYDVKM. This CDR3 has 14 residues. Trimming removed 0 bases at V and 1 base at J, with 6 bases between. The CDR3 DNA reads TGTGCCAGCAGTTTATGGGGCGGGAACACTGAAGCTTTCTTT. It codes for CASSLWGGNTEAFF.

The gene calls are TRBV15 and TRBJ1-5; a possible D gene is TRBD1 (5 bases). The V end was cut by 0 bases, the J end by 7 bases, with 13 bases between. This CDR3 is built from 15 residues. The germline V gene encodes CDR1 LNHNV and CDR2 YYDKDF (reference sequence). The CDR3 DNA is TGTGCCACCAGCAGAGATCAGGGATCGGGGCAGCCCCAGCATTTT. This translates into CATSRDQGSGQPQHF.

This clonotype showed up many times. This chain uses TRBV11-3 with TRBJ2-5; no firm D call. Per the germline V gene, CDR1 is SGHNT and CDR2 is YENEEA. V was shortened by 5 bases and J by 0 bases, with 10 bases between the two germline ends. The CDR3 totals 14 residues. The CDR3 loop reads CASSRSRHQETQYF. CDR3 in DNA: TGTGCCAGCAGCCGGTCCCGTCACCAAGAGACCCAGTACTTC.

There are a few counts of this clonotype. V gene TRBV19 combines with J gene TRBJ1-5, with D possibly matching TRBD1 (6 bases). There are 18 residues in the CDR3. V lost 7 bases, J lost 1 base, and 23 bases lay in between. The V gene's germline CDR1 is LNHDA and CDR2 SQIVND (reference sequence). CDR3 coding DNA: TGTGCCAGTACCGGGGGGGGCAGGGAGGACGGGAGCAATCAGCCCCAGCATTTT. Amino acid sequence: CASTGGGREDGSNQPQHF.

The rearrangement joins TRBV10-3 to TRBJ2-3; 8 nucleotides agree with TRBD1. From germline, CDR1 is ENHRY and CDR2 SYGVKD. J lost 2 bases, V lost 10 bases, and 11 bases had no gene match. The CDR3 is made up of 15 amino acids. The CDR3 here is CATREQGAPTDTQYF. DNA for the CDR3: TGTGCCACCAGAGAGCAGGGGGCTCCCACAGATACGCAGTATTTT.

The rearrangement uses TRBV12-3 or TRBV12-4 and TRBJ1-5; tentative D call: TRBD1 (6 bases). The CDR3 is 14 amino acids. The V end was cut by 6 bases, the J end by 5 bases, with 14 bases between. In DNA form, the CDR3 reads TGTGCCAGCAGATACGGACAGAGGGATCAGCCCCAGCATTTT. This encodes CASRYGQRDQPQHF.

The chain recombines TRBV24-1 with TRBJ2-7; perhaps D is TRBD1 or TRBD2 (5 bases each). Germline V CDR1 and CDR2: KGHDR, SFDVKD. The CDR3 is 14 residues long. V was trimmed by 7 bases and J by 3 bases, leaving 15 bases between them. CDR3 coding DNA: TGTGCCACCAGGAGGGGAATTCAAGGCTACGAGCAGTACGTC. This translates into CATRRGIQGYEQYV.